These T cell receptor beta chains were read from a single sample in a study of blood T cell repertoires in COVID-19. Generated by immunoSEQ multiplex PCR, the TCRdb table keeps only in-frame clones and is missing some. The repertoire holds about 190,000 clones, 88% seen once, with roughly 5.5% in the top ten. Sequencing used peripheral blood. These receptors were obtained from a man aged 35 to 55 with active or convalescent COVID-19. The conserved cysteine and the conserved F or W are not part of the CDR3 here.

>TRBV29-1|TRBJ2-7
SVEGDKYYEQY
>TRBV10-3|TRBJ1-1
ATLGQAWDTEAF
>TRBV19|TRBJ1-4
ASSKEWVDEKLF
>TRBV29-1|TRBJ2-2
SGATSATGELF
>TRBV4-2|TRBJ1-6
ASSQDEGQGYSPLH
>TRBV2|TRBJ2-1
ASSKLAGGHEQF
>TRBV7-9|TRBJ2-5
ASSQTGTLKRETSETQY
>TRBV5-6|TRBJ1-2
ASSPDRVAGYT
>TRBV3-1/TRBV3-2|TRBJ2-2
ASSQRTSGGAGTGELF
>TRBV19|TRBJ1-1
ASSIVWGARTEAF
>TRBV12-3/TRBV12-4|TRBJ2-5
ASSYLQETQY
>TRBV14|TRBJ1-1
ASSPGGTVNTEAF
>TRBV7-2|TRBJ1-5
ASSPLPEDSNRNQPQH
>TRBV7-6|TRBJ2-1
ASSLVSGQGPNEQF
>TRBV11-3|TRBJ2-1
ASATSGNEQF
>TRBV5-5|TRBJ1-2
ASSSNYGYT
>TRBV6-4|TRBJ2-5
ASSEPSGRKIQETQY
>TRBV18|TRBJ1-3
ASSPPQGSNSGNTIY
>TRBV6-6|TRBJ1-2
ASSPGGANYGYT
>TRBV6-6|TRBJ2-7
ASRHTSGGAYEQY
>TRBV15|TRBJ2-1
ATSESTGGYNEQF
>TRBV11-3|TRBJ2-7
ASSPNLVRGYEQY
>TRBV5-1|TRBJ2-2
ASSLRSGANTGELF
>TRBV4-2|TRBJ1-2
ASSQGAGTLYGYT
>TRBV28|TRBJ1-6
ASSGSGSYNSPLH
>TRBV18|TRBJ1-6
ASSPGGLRADSPLH
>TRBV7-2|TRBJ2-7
ASSLVRAAYEQY
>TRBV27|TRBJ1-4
ASSRETGQGLKLF
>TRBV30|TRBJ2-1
AWSVPPYNRGRGNEQF
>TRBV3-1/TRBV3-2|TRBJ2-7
ASSQPTETYEQY
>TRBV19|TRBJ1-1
AAGGYTEAF
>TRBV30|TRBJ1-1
AWTYRGDLEAF
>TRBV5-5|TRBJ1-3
ASSKGQGPTIY
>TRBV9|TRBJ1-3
ASSDLGSGGYGNTIY
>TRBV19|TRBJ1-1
ASSPGWSAF
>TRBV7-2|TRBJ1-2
ASSLLGQNYGYT
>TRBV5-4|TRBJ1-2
ASSFWTGEGYT
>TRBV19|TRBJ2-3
ATAGSSTDTQY
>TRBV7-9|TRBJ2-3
ASSLGVAGVIDTQY
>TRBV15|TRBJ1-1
ATSIFETGNTEAF
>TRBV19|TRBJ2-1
ASSMGEASYNEQF
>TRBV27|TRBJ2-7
ASSLFGLAGDEQY
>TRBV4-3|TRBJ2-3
ASSQRQASSTDTQY
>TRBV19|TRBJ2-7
ASSIVPGPLSYEQY
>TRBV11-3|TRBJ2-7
ASSFGAISEQY
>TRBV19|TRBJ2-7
ASSIRQDNYEQY
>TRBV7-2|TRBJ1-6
ASSLSGRGGNSPLH
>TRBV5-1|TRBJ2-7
ASSLDRSYEQY
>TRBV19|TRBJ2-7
ASSIDHPLGGSYEQY
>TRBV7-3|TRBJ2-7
ASSLNARSVEQY
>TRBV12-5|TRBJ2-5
ASGESGRETQY
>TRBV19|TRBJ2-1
ASSMAGYNEQF
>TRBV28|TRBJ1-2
ASSSDRVGGYT
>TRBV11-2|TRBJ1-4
ASSSRQTDEKLF
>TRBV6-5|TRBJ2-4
ASTVGGAKNIQY
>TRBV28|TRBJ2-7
ASSLFGGFYEQY
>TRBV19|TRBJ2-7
ASSIELENPKTGGYEQY